This T cell receptor (beta chain) was observed in a study of graft-versus-host responses after intestinal transplantation. Findings and limits, study-wide: Subjects displaying graft-donor T cell macrochimerism possessed elevated graft-versus-host to host-versus-graft clonal ratios inside allografts. Investigators detected GvH clones in recipient marrow, with some emerging earlier in ileum or blood.

Comments on this clone: Its antigen remains unknown.

Method: immunoSEQ multiplex PCR; TCRdb's copy keeps in-frame clones and lacks some. Of 73,000 or so clones detected, nearly 90% appear once; the ten largest clones hold less than 5%. Trimming left V 6 bases short and J 2 bases short, with 14 bases between. The CDR3 is made up of 14 amino acids. Germline V lookup: CDR1 MNHEY, CDR2 SVGAGI. The V gene is TRBV6-5, the J gene TRBJ2-7, with D possibly matching TRBD1 (6 bases). Sequenced here: unstimulated CD8+ T cells sorted from spleen or lymph node cells, sampled before transplant. The receptor was derived from a human donor who was the organ donor for an intestinal transplant. CDR3 in amino acids: CASSRSDSPYEQYV. CDR3 bases: TGTGCCAGCAGCAGATCGGACAGCCCCTACGAGCAGTACGTC.